The 10 T cell receptor beta chains given below trace back to one sample, sequenced in a study of blood T cells in healthy people across ages. Through a sample-barcoded 5' primer and a J-beta primer mix, a second PCR was run for roughly 6 to 12 cycles. TCRdb ran MiXCR on the 5' RACE reads and lists one entry per CDR3 protein. The sample includes 550,000 to 700,000 distinct CDR3 sequences, 27% seen only once; the top ten take less than 20%. Material for sequencing was blood. The receptors were sampled from a woman in her 70s in good health.

This clonotype came up once. This chain connects TRBV7-2 to TRBJ1-1; D possibly corresponds to TRBD1 (5 bases). V was pared by 0 bases and J by 4 bases, with 9 bases between. The CDR3 runs to 14 residues. The V gene's germline CDR1 is SGHTA and CDR2 FQGNSA. This CDR3 reads CASSLAGEATEAFF. The DNA of the CDR3 is TGTGCCAGCAGCTTAGCAGGGGAGGCCACTGAAGCTTTCTTT. Full variable domain (rest looked up from reference TRBV7-2 and TRBJ1-1): GAGVSQSPSNKVTEKGKDVELRCDPISGHTALYWYRQSLGQGLEFLIYFQGNSAPDKSGLPSDRFSAERTGGSVSTLTIQRTQQEDSAVYLCASSLAGEATEAFFGQGTRLTVV.

The rearrangement joins TRBV15 to TRBJ1-3; D gene unclear. The germline CDR1 and CDR2 sequences are LNHNV and YYDKDF (reference sequence). V lost 1 base and J lost 0, with 13 bases in between. CDR3 length: 17 amino acids. In nucleotides, the CDR3 is TGTGCCACCAGCAGAGCTAGACCGCGGGGCTCTGGAAACACCATATATTTT. Encoded protein: CATSRARPRGSGNTIYF.

The rearrangement joins TRBV6-6 to TRBJ1-2, with 10 bases matching TRBD1. Germline V gives CDR1 MNHNY, CDR2 SVGAGI (reference sequence). The CDR3 is 14 residues long. The V segment lost 7 bases and the J segment 2 bases; nucleotides outside the gene matches: 4. CDR3 protein: CASKPGQGNYGYTF. CDR3 coding DNA: TGTGCCAGCAAACCGGGACAGGGGAACTATGGCTACACCTTC.

V is TRBV6-6 and J is TRBJ2-3; TRBD1 matches 10 bases. CDR3 length: 17 residues. V gave up 8 bases and J gave up 0 bases; unmatched junction bases: 11. Per the germline V gene, CDR1 is MNHNY and CDR2 is SVGAGI (reference sequence). The CDR3 loop is CASRPGQGTSSTDTQYF. Here the CDR3 DNA reads TGTGCCAGCCGTCCGGGACAGGGGACCTCTAGCACAGATACGCAGTATTTT.

The sample holds a few counts of this clonotype. This sequence joins TRBV12-3 or TRBV12-4 and TRBJ2-5; TRBD1 agrees at 10 bases. This CDR3 has 15 residues. V was clipped by 6 bases and J by 3 bases; unmatched bases: 7. For the CDR3, the DNA is TGTGCCAGCAGCCCTTGGGACAGGGGAAAAGAGACCCAGTACTTC. Its translation is CASSPWDRGKETQYF.

This clonotype showed up just a few times. The CDR3 nucleotides are TGTGCCAGCAGTGCTGGGACCCCTCCTGGAAACACCATATATTTT. It specifies CASSAGTPPGNTIYF. This chain joins TRBV2 and TRBJ1-3, with a tentative D call TRBD1 (5 bases). Trimming took off 4 bases at V and 2 bases at J, with 12 bases between the two ends. Looked up from germline, CDR1 is SNHLY and CDR2 is FYNNEI. The CDR3 is made up of 15 amino acids.

The rearrangement joins TRBV20-1 to TRBJ2-3, with TRBD2 identical over 7 bases. Germline V gene lookup returns CDR1 DFQATT and CDR2 SNEGSKA (reference sequence). The CDR3 spans 18 residues. V was clipped by 2 bases and J by 2 bases; unmatched bases: 16. CDR3 sequence: CSARPRGSTGGSTDTQYF. The DNA for the CDR3 is TGCAGTGCTAGACCCCGGGGATCGACGGGAGGTTCCACAGATACGCAGTATTTT.

Comments on this clonotype: The junction departs from the called germline gene at one end, perhaps through a read error. The chain employs TRBV20-1 and TRBJ2-1, with 8 bases identical to TRBD2. CDR1 is DFQATT, CDR2 SNEGSKA, per germline (reference sequence). This CDR3 comprises 17 residues. This chain's CDR3 is CSASLGAGGNSYNEQFF. CDR3 nucleotides: TGCAGTGCTTCGCTTGGGGCGGGGGGCAACTCCTACAATGAGCAGTTCTTT.

The chain uses TRBV20-1 and TRBJ2-1, with unresolved D. Trimming removed 6 bases from V and 7 bases from J, with 10 bases in between. CDR1 and CDR2 from the germline V gene are DFQATT and SNEGSKA (reference sequence). This CDR3 comprises 11 residues. This CDR3 is CSATVMNEQFF. In DNA, the CDR3 is TGCAGTGCCACCGTTATGAATGAGCAGTTCTTC.

The J gene is TRBJ2-5, the V gene TRBV5-1, with D perhaps TRBD1 (6 bases). CDR3 length equals 14 residues. Trimming took 4 bases from V and 2 from J, leaving 12 bases between them. Germline V gene data show CDR1 as SGHRS and CDR2 as YFSETQ. The CDR3 DNA reads as TGCGCCAGCAGCCGAGGGACAAATCAAGAGACCCAGTACTTC. Protein sequence: CASSRGTNQETQYF.